These 12 T cell receptor beta chains share one sample of origin, sequenced in a study of blood T cell repertoires in COVID-19. Data came from immunoSEQ multiplex PCR; TCRdb stores just in-frame clones and leaves some out. The data contain roughly 400,000 clones, approximately 91% of them singletons. The sequenced sample was PBMCs or T cells enriched from blood (not recorded which). Receptor source: a woman aged 40 to 50 with acute COVID-19.

V and J are TRBV5-1 and TRBJ1-3; 9 nucleotides align to TRBD1. CDR1 and CDR2 from the germline V gene are SGHRS and YFSETQ. CDR3 length: 14 amino acids. With V trimmed by 4 bases and J by 3 bases, 2 bases remained unmatched. The CDR3 sequence: CASSQGQGGNTIYF. The CDR3 coding sequence is TGCGCCAGCAGCCAGGGACAGGGTGGAAACACCATATATTTT.

This chain uses TRBV24-1 with TRBJ2-5; TRBD2 matches 8 bases. Per germline, CDR1 KGHDR and CDR2 SFDVKD. The CDR3 runs 17 residues. V gave up 4 bases and J gave up 5 bases; unmatched junction bases: 14. The DNA of the CDR3 is TGTGCCACCAGTGAGGGGACGGGGGGGCCACCGCGGGAGACCCAGTACTTC. It translates to CATSEGTGGPPRETQYF.

The rearrangement joins TRBV11-3 to TRBJ2-1, with D tentatively TRBD2 (6 bases). Trimming pared 1 base from V and 4 bases from J, leaving 11 bases between. The CDR3 totals 15 residues. CDR1 is SGHNT, CDR2 YENEEA, per germline. CDR3 DNA sequence: TGTGCCAGCAGCTTAGTATACGGGGGATACAATGAGCAGTTCTTC. Translation gives CASSLVYGGYNEQFF.

The genes are TRBV11-2 and TRBJ2-2, with D maybe TRBD2 (7 bases). This CDR3 contains 13 residues. V was pared by 5 bases and J by 6 bases, with 10 bases between. Germline assignment: CDR1 SGHAT and CDR2 FQNNGV. CDR3 region: CASSPGGPGELFF. DNA for the CDR3: TGTGCCAGCAGCCCGGGGGGCCCCGGGGAGCTGTTTTTT.

The chain couples TRBV4-1 to TRBJ1-1; possible D gene TRBD1, 6 bases. CDR1 MGHRA and CDR2 YSYEKL come from the germline V gene. This CDR3 is 14 amino acids long. The ends were cut back, 1 base at V and 7 bases at J, with 13 bases in the middle. CDR3: CASSQVLFRGEAFF. The CDR3 region has the DNA TGCGCCAGCAGCCAAGTTCTATTCAGGGGTGAAGCTTTCTTT.

The rearrangement uses TRBV2 and TRBJ2-2, with 11 bases identical to TRBD2. Germline V gives CDR1 SNHLY, CDR2 FYNNEI. V lost 7 bases to trimming and J lost 6 bases; unmatched junction nucleotides: 4. The CDR3 has 14 residues. This CDR3 reads CASNLAGGPGELFF. The CDR3 nucleotides read TGTGCCAGCAACTTAGCGGGGGGGCCCGGGGAGCTGTTTTTT.

This rearrangement joins TRBV6-2 or TRBV6-3 to TRBJ1-4, with 10 bases lining up with TRBD1. V was clipped by 4 bases and J by 6 bases; unmatched bases: 11. Germline CDR1 is MNHEY and CDR2 is SVGEGT. CDR3 length: 17 residues. This CDR3 is CASSSSSGDRGDEKLFF. CDR3 nucleotide sequence: TGTGCCAGCAGTTCTTCTTCCGGGGACAGGGGCGATGAAAAACTGTTTTTT.

The chain links TRBV5-5 to TRBJ2-7; TRBD1 agrees at 7 bases. Germline V gene sequence: CDR1 SGHKS, CDR2 YYEKEE (reference sequence). The ends lost 4 bases at V and 2 bases at J; junction bases unmatched: 6. The CDR3 totals 14 residues. The CDR3 reads CASSLDRLAYEQYF. The DNA of the CDR3 is TGTGCCAGCAGCCTGGACAGGCTGGCCTACGAGCAGTACTTC.

In this sample, this clone turned up once. This chain uses TRBV7-2 with TRBJ2-5, with TRBD2 matching over 14 bases. The CDR3 loop spans 17 amino acids. V dropped 4 bases and J dropped 3; count of bases not matched to a gene: 7. Germline loops: CDR1 SGHTA, CDR2 FQGNSA. CDR3 residues: CASSWWTSGGPKETQYF. CDR3 nucleotide sequence: TGTGCCAGCAGCTGGTGGACTAGCGGGGGGCCTAAAGAGACCCAGTACTTC.

The chain couples TRBV19 to TRBJ1-5; D not resolved. This CDR3 has 12 residues. V lost 1 base to trimming and J lost 10 bases, with 8 bases between them. Germline V gene lookup returns CDR1 LNHDA and CDR2 SQIVND (reference sequence). In nucleotides, the CDR3 is TGTGCCAGTAGTATAGTTAAAAGCCCCCAGCATTTT. It specifies CASSIVKSPQHF.

The rearrangement links TRBV29-1 to TRBJ1-6, with 9 bases that match TRBD1. Per the germline V gene, CDR1 is SQVTM and CDR2 is ANQGSEA. The CDR3 is made up of 13 amino acids. Trimming at V came to 4 bases and at J to 5 bases, leaving 0 bases not matched to a gene. The CDR3, as DNA: TGCAGCGTTGGGGACAGGGATAATTCACCCCTCCACTTT. This codes for CSVGDRDNSPLHF.

CDR3 nucleotide sequence: TGTGCTAGTGGTCATCTACTAGCGGGGGAGCGATTCCAAGAGACCCAGTACTTC. It specifies CASGHLLAGERFQETQYF. V gene TRBV12-5 combines with J gene TRBJ2-5, with TRBD2 identical over 11 bases. V shed 5 bases and J 1 base; nucleotides not matched to a gene: 12. The germline V gene encodes CDR1 LGHNT and CDR2 FRNRAP. The CDR3 consists of 18 residues.